The 32 T cell receptor beta chains below were found in one sample sequenced in a study of CD8 T cells in ankylosing spondylitis. TCRdb reprocessed the 5' RACE reads via MiXCR and lists one record per CDR3 protein. The sample records 200,000 to 300,000 distinct CDR3 sequences, 8% to 9.5% being singletons. The source material was blood, either unsorted or a sorted T cell fraction (not recorded which). The receptors come from a male donor with ankylosing spondylitis or in good health (not recorded which).

This clonotype was seen ten or more times. V usage is TRBV10-3 and J usage is TRBJ1-2; D not resolved. CDR3 length: 16 amino acids. Germline-derived CDR1 and CDR2 are ENHRY and SYGVKD. V was cut by 4 bases and J by 5 bases, with 20 bases left in between. The CDR3 here is CAISVQVGTAPYGYTF. CDR3 DNA: TGTGCCATCAGTGTCCAAGTGGGCACAGCTCCTTATGGCTACACCTTC.

This clonotype was detected many times. J is TRBJ2-7 and V is TRBV7-2; D possibly uses TRBD1 or TRBD2 (5 bases each). CDR3 length: 15 residues. V was trimmed by 2 bases and J by 2 bases, leaving 13 bases between them. The germline gives CDR1 SGHTA, CDR2 FQGNSA. CDR3 in DNA: TGTGCCAGCAGCTTATTCACCGGGACGGCCTACGAGCAGTACTTC. This gives the protein CASSLFTGTAYEQYF.

This clonotype was seen ten or more times. This sequence joins TRBV28 and TRBJ2-1; possibly TRBD1 or TRBD2 for D (5 bases each). CDR1 is MDHEN and CDR2 is SYDVKM in the germline V gene. The length of the CDR3 is 16 residues. V lost 4 bases, J lost 3 bases, and 16 bases lay in between. The DNA for the CDR3 is TGTGCCAGCAGTTCAACCGGGACGGACCTCTACAATGAGCAGTTCTTC. This gives the protein CASSSTGTDLYNEQFF. The full variable domain, rest sourced from reference TRBV28 and TRBJ2-1, is DVKVTQSSRYLVKRTGEKVFLECVQDMDHENMFWYRQDPGLGLRLIYFSYDVKMKEKGDIPEGYSVSREKKERFSLILESASTNQTSMYLCASSSTGTDLYNEQFFGPGTRLTVL.

This clonotype was counted many times. This chain joins TRBV5-1 and TRBJ2-1; D is possibly TRBD2 (6 bases). The CDR3 is 13 amino acids. Germline CDR1 and CDR2: SGHRS and YFSETQ. The ends were cut back, 2 bases at V and 5 bases at J, with 8 bases in the middle. The CDR3 DNA sequence: TGCGCCAGCAGCTTCGGCGGGGACAATGAGCAGTTCTTC. This encodes CASSFGGDNEQFF.

This clonotype was detected ten times or more. The V and J genes are TRBV20-1 and TRBJ2-2, with D tentatively TRBD1 or TRBD2 (5 bases each). The germline V gene encodes CDR1 DFQATT and CDR2 SNEGSKA (reference sequence). V shed 1 base and J shed 4 bases, with 10 bases lying between them. The CDR3 is 14 residues long. CDR3 region: CSARVSGTTGELFF. CDR3 DNA sequence: TGCAGTGCTAGAGTTTCAGGGACCACCGGGGAGCTGTTTTTT.

This clonotype occurred many times. The gene calls are TRBV6-2 or TRBV6-3 and TRBJ2-1, with TRBD2 identical over 8 bases. The length of the CDR3 is 14 residues. V lost 4 bases, J lost 9 bases, and 8 bases stayed unmatched. Germline lookup yields CDR1 MNHEY and CDR2 SVGEGT. The CDR3 coding sequence is TGTGCCAGCAGTTGGGACGGGAGGGCCTTTGAGCAGTTCTTC. Residues: CASSWDGRAFEQFF.

Only a few counts were recorded for this clonotype. This sequence joins TRBV20-1 and TRBJ2-1; 12 nucleotides align to TRBD2. The CDR3 extends over 14 amino acids. Trimming cost V 5 bases and J 5 bases; bases outside gene matches: 4. CDR1 and CDR2 (germline): DFQATT, SNEGSKA (reference sequence). The CDR3: CSALAGGPNNEQFF. CDR3 bases: TGCAGTGCTCTAGCGGGAGGGCCGAACAATGAGCAGTTCTTC.

Turning to this clonotype: Mismatch with germline at one junction end may stem from a read error. The chain uses TRBV5-4 and TRBJ2-3; 8 bases agree with TRBD2. This CDR3 has 15 amino acids. CDR1 and CDR2 (germline): SGHNT, YYREEE (reference sequence). The CDR3 nucleotides are TGTGCCGGCAGCTTGGAAGCGGGGGGCACAGATACGCAGTATTTT. It codes for CAGSLEAGGTDTQYF. Full variable domain (remainder filled in from reference TRBV5-4 and TRBJ2-3): ETGVTQSPTHLIKTRGQQVTLRCSSQSGHNTVSWYQQALGQGPQFIFQYYREEENGRGNFPPRFSGLQFPNYSSELNVNALELDDSALYLCAGSLEAGGTDTQYFGPGTRLTVL.

J is TRBJ1-4 and V is TRBV20-1; no clear D gene. The CDR3 is 15 amino acids. V lost 3 bases to trimming and J lost 4 bases, with 15 bases between them. The germline V gene has CDR1 DFQATT and CDR2 SNEGSKA (reference sequence). CDR3 in amino acids: CSASRRETINEKLFF. The CDR3 nucleotides are TGCAGTGCTAGCCGCCGGGAAACTATTAATGAAAAACTGTTTTTT.

This clonotype occurred once. A read error may be the cause here, since a much bigger clone is one base away. This chain connects TRBV6-5 to TRBJ2-5; D may be TRBD2 (6 bases). This CDR3 contains 15 residues. CDR1 and CDR2 (germline): MNHEY, SVGAGI. The CDR3 loop is CTSSYSGGSEETQYF. CDR3 coding DNA: TGTACCAGCAGTTACTCTGGGGGGTCCGAAGAGACCCAGTACTTC.

This clonotype was seen repeatedly, ten times or more. The chain joins TRBV7-2 to TRBJ2-1; 9 nucleotides match TRBD2. This CDR3 region has 15 residues. The V gene's germline CDR1 is SGHTA and CDR2 FQGNSA. V trimming: 7 bases; J trimming: 4 bases; junction bases outside the gene matches: 8. In DNA form, the CDR3 reads TGTGCCAGCACCCCGGAACTAGCGGGTTACAATGAGCAGTTCTTC. This sequence encodes CASTPELAGYNEQFF.

The gene calls are TRBV7-9 and TRBJ1-1; D is uncertain. V was cut by 3 bases and J by 1 base, with 6 bases left in between. The length of the CDR3 is 13 residues. The V gene's germline CDR1 is SEHNR and CDR2 FQNEAQ (reference sequence). CDR3 region: CASSLIENTEAFF. CDR3 DNA: TGTGCCAGCAGCTTGATAGAGAACACTGAAGCTTTCTTT.

This clonotype was found many times. The chain carries TRBV5-6 and TRBJ2-5; D unclear. Trimming removed 9 bases from V and 2 bases from J, with 11 bases in between. Per germline, CDR1 SGHDT and CDR2 YYEEEE. CDR3 size: 12 residues. The CDR3 reads CATKGPQETQYF. CDR3 DNA: TGTGCCACTAAGGGCCCTCAAGAGACCCAGTACTTC.

In this sample, this clonotype turned up many times. The chain is built from TRBV7-2 and TRBJ2-1; D not resolved. The CDR3 extends over 12 amino acids. Germline CDR1 is SGHTA and CDR2 is FQGNSA. V dropped 5 bases and J dropped 5 bases, with 7 bases sitting between them. The CDR3 spells CASSNHNNEQFF. Written as DNA, the CDR3 is TGTGCCAGCAGCAACCATAACAATGAGCAGTTCTTC.

This clonotype was seen many times. This chain links TRBV7-2 with TRBJ2-5; a weak D match, TRBD2 (5 bases). The germline V gene encodes CDR1 SGHTA and CDR2 FQGNSA. The V end was cut by 6 bases, the J end by 5 bases, with 13 bases between. The CDR3 sequence is 13 residues long. The CDR3 reads CASRQGLGETQYF. The CDR3, as DNA: TGTGCCAGCAGACAAGGACTCGGGGAGACCCAGTACTTC. Drawing the rest from reference TRBV7-2 and TRBJ2-5, the complete variable domain is GAGVSQSPSNKVTEKGKDVELRCDPISGHTALYWYRQSLGQGLEFLIYFQGNSAPDKSGLPSDRFSAERTGGSVSTLTIQRTQQEDSAVYLCASRQGLGETQYFGPGTRLLVL.

This clonotype was counted a few times. The chain joins TRBV7-3 to TRBJ2-7; 7 nucleotides align to TRBD2. The CDR3 contains 14 residues. Germline loops: CDR1 SGHTA, CDR2 FQGTGA. Trimming took 1 base from V and 6 from J; bases not matched to a gene: 6. The CDR3 here is CASSLMGGTSEQYF. For the CDR3, the DNA is TGTGCCAGCAGCTTAATGGGGGGGACCTCCGAGCAGTACTTC.

Many counts were recorded for this clonotype. The V call is TRBV5-1, the J call TRBJ1-6; no firm D call. The CDR3 covers 16 residues. Trimming pared 0 bases from V and 7 bases from J, leaving 14 bases between. Per germline, CDR1 SGHRS and CDR2 YFSETQ. The CDR3 loop is CASSLDQSSGNSPLHF. In nucleotides, the CDR3 is TGCGCCAGCAGCTTGGATCAGTCAAGTGGGAATTCACCCCTCCACTTT. The full variable domain, in which reference TRBV5-1 and TRBJ1-6 provide the parts outside the CDR3, is KAGVTQTPRYLIKTRGQQVTLSCSPISGHRSVSWYQQTPGQGLQFLFEYFSETQRNKGNFPGRFSGRQFSNSRSEMNVSTLELGDSALYLCASSLDQSSGNSPLHFGNGTRLTVT.

The chain couples TRBV5-5 to TRBJ1-1; TRBD1 aligns across 11 bases. The germline CDR1 and CDR2 sequences are SGHKS and YYEKEE (reference sequence). Trimming removed 3 bases from V and 10 bases from J; junction bases left unmatched: 5. The CDR3 runs 13 residues. The DNA of the CDR3 is TGTGCCAGCAGCTCGGACAGGGGGCGCGGAGCTTTCTTT. It translates to CASSSDRGRGAFF.

Concerning this clonotype itself: A much larger clone is a single base away; this may be a read error. No conserved phenylalanine or tryptophan is present at the end of the CDR3, so a read error is the likely explanation. The rearrangement uses TRBV12-5 and TRBJ2-1; D gene ambiguous. This CDR3 is built from 12 residues. V lost 0 bases and J 8 bases, leaving 5 bases between the germline ends. The V gene's germline CDR1 is LGHNT and CDR2 FRNRAP. CDR3 sequence: CASGLVVDEQFL. In nucleotides, the CDR3 is TGTGCTAGTGGTTTGGTGGTAGATGAGCAGTTCCTC.

This clonotype was seen many times. V gene TRBV25-1 combines with J gene TRBJ1-1, with 8 bases matching TRBD1. The CDR3 extends over 16 amino acids. Germline V CDR1 and CDR2: MGHDK, SYGVNS. After removal of 5 bases from V and 1 base from J, the junction contained 9 bases not matched to a gene. The CDR3 loop is CASSFPGGQGNTEAFF. CDR3 nucleotides: TGTGCCAGCAGTTTCCCCGGAGGACAGGGGAACACTGAAGCTTTCTTT.

Of note for this clonotype: Being one base from a much bigger clone, this may be a read error. The chain joins TRBV5-1 to TRBJ1-2; 10 positions match TRBD1. The CDR3 spans 15 residues. Per germline, CDR1 SGHRS and CDR2 YFSETQ. The CDR3 nucleotides are TGCGCCAGCAGCTCGAACCCCGGGACAGGGGATGGCTACCCCTTC. Residues: CASSSNPGTGDGYPF.

This clonotype was seen ten or more times. The chain recombines TRBV5-1 with TRBJ1-6; 7 nucleotides agree with TRBD1. Germline V gene sequence: CDR1 SGHRS, CDR2 YFSETQ. J lost 7 bases, V lost 3 bases, and 7 bases had no gene match. The length of the CDR3 is 15 residues. The CDR3 loop is CASSSQGGKNSPLHF. DNA for the CDR3: TGCGCCAGCAGCTCTCAGGGGGGAAAGAATTCACCCCTCCACTTT.

This CDR3 is CASSRDNNSPLHF. The CDR3 DNA reads as TGTGCCAGCTCACGCGACAACAATTCACCCCTCCACTTT. The chain is built from TRBV18 and TRBJ1-6; D gene uncertain. V was cut by 4 bases and J by 7 bases, with 8 bases left in between. The CDR3 is made up of 13 amino acids. The germline V gene has CDR1 KGHSH and CDR2 LQKENI.

At least ten counts were recorded for this clonotype. This chain uses TRBV7-2 with TRBJ2-1, with 11 bases lining up with TRBD2. The CDR3 spans 15 residues. Germline assignment: CDR1 SGHTA and CDR2 FQGNSA. The junction had 4 bases not matched to a gene; V was cut back by 3 bases and J by 6 bases. The CDR3 loop is CASSFTSGGSNEQFF. The CDR3 bases are TGTGCCAGCAGCTTCACTAGCGGGGGTTCCAATGAGCAGTTCTTC.

This clonotype has ten or more counts. V is TRBV27 and J is TRBJ1-2; no clear D gene. Between the trimmed V and J ends, which lost 6 bases and 8 bases, there was a span of 16 bases. Germline-derived CDR1 and CDR2 are MNHEY and SMNVEV (reference sequence). This CDR3 has 13 amino acids. The CDR3 bases are TGTGCCAGCAGCCTATCGCTGGGAGGGGGCTACACCTTC. Translation: CASSLSLGGGYTF.

This clonotype was counted ten times or more. This chain links TRBV7-2 with TRBJ2-5, with D maybe TRBD2 (5 bases). The germline V gene has CDR1 SGHTA and CDR2 FQGNSA. The germline V and J ends were trimmed by 0 bases and 1 base, with 9 bases remaining between them. CDR3 length equals 15 residues. In DNA form, the CDR3 reads TGTGCCAGCAGCTTAGCGGGCGGGTCCCAAGAGACCCAGTACTTC. This encodes CASSLAGGSQETQYF.

This clonotype occurred many times. V is TRBV7-2 and J is TRBJ1-5, with D uncertain. Trimming stripped 5 bases from V and 9 bases from J, with 14 bases between. The CDR3 length is 13 residues. The germline gives CDR1 SGHTA, CDR2 FQGNSA. The CDR3 DNA sequence: TGTGCCAGCAGCGCTGGACCGCGCACGCCCCAGCATTTT. This translates into CASSAGPRTPQHF.

This clonotype was counted many times. The rearrangement joins TRBV20-1 to TRBJ2-1, with a weak D call TRBD2 (6 bases). Trimming took off 6 bases at V and 10 bases at J, with 22 bases between the two ends. The CDR3 spans 14 residues. Per the germline V gene, CDR1 is DFQATT and CDR2 is SNEGSKA (reference sequence). CDR3 loop: CSALTRNGAREQFF. CDR3 bases: TGCAGTGCGTTGACTAGAAACGGCGCGAGGGAGCAGTTCTTC.

The chain joins TRBV7-6 to TRBJ1-1, with D possibly TRBD1 on 5 matching bases. There are 14 residues in the CDR3. From germline, CDR1 is SGHVS and CDR2 FNYEAQ. The ends were cut back, 4 bases at V and 3 bases at J, with 12 bases in the middle. CDR3 in amino acids: CASSSLRGDTEAFF. In DNA, the CDR3 is TGTGCCAGCAGCTCCCTCAGAGGGGACACTGAAGCTTTCTTT.

This clonotype was recorded at least ten times. V gene TRBV7-9 combines with J gene TRBJ1-1, with a possible D match to TRBD1 (5 bases). This CDR3 region has 12 residues. The V and J ends lost 5 bases and 8 bases respectively, with 12 bases between them. Germline V gene sequence: CDR1 SEHNR, CDR2 FQNEAQ (reference sequence). CDR3 protein: CASSKVRGEAFF. The CDR3 bases are TGTGCCAGCAGCAAGGTCCGGGGGGAAGCTTTCTTT.

This clonotype was observed a few times. The chain couples TRBV4-3 to TRBJ1-1; D not resolved. Germline assignment: CDR1 LGHNA and CDR2 YSLEER. V lost 0 bases to trimming and J lost 4 bases, with 9 bases between them. CDR3 size: 14 residues. This CDR3 is CASSQDVEGTEAFF. The CDR3 DNA reads as TGCGCCAGCAGCCAAGATGTGGAGGGCACTGAAGCTTTCTTT.

The chain couples TRBV5-1 to TRBJ2-7, with D hard to call. Germline V gene lookup returns CDR1 SGHRS and CDR2 YFSETQ. V shed 0 bases and J shed 6 bases, with 7 bases lying between them. The CDR3 is 12 residues long. The CDR3 DNA reads as TGCGCCAGCAGCTTGGGCAGTGCCGAGCAGTACTTC. Amino acid sequence: CASSLGSAEQYF.